Below, one T cell receptor (beta chain) is given with its context. What this receptor recognizes is not known. No qualities accompany the bases; no much larger clone lies one base away. At the junction V is shortened by 4 bases and J by 2 bases; bases outside the gene matches: 5. Its CDR3 holds 16 amino acids, cysteine through phenylalanine. Of the read, only the CDR3 DNA is kept; its 48 bases are in frame from base 1. Reading the germline V gene (reference sequence) gives CDR1 LGHDT and CDR2 YNNKEL. This entry is derived from a study of T-cell memory formation after mild COVID-19 (dated by TCRdb to 2020 to 2023). Concerning the study at large: Most TCR sequence clusters were specific to one of the two donors. Two young, previously healthy adult volunteers, one female and one male, were included in the cohort. Longitudinal TCRalpha and TCRbeta repertoire sequencing tracked T-cell clones expanding and contracting after mild COVID-19 in two donors.

PBMCs were isolated by Ficoll-Paque density gradient centrifugation. Study-wide findings and limitations: SARS-CoV-2 specificity of the second-wave clones peaking on day 37 was not confirmed. From day 15 to 85, contracting clones showed balanced CD4/CD8 phenotypes, whereas a second wave of clones that expanded from day 15 to 37 leaned towards CD4+. Only two mild cases were covered in the study, and larger cohorts including severe cases with pre-infection samples were considered necessary. Contracting CD4+ clones turned up mainly in the CM and EM memory subsets, whereas EMRA was where CD8+ clones were enriched. Some responding clones were found in pre-infection memory, which suggests that pre-existing cross-reactive memory T cells took part in the SARS-CoV-2 response.

TCRdb records Illumina NovaSeq 6000 as the sequencer. Using 5'RACE with constant-segment primers, TCRalpha and TCRbeta cDNA libraries were constructed, with sample barcodes and unique molecular identifiers added in the process. RNA was extracted from every sample with Trizol reagent. Library amplification was performed in two PCR steps, and a second sample barcode and Illumina TruSeq adapters were introduced in the second step. The libraries were sequenced on an Illumina NovaSeq using 2 x 150 bp paired-end reads. Per the authors' processing: With migec v1.2.7, reads were demultiplexed and then collapsed into UMI-guided consensus sequences. Using mixcr v2.1.11, the UMI consensuses were aligned to TRA and TRB V and J templates and assembled into clonotypes. Expanded or contracted clonotypes were those called significant by both edgeR and NoisET, with noise models trained on biological replicates. For edgeR calls, a false discovery rate-adjusted p below 0.01 and a log2 fold-change threshold of 1 were applied. As an exploratory analysis of dynamics, PCA with hierarchical clustering was applied to max-normalized trajectories of the 1000 most abundant clonotypes. Separately sequenced CD4+ and CD8+ repertoires were used to assign the CD4 or CD8 phenotype of responding clones. The public reads were run again by TCRdb, first through fastp at Q25 and then through MiXCR, and only productive beta chains were kept. Rows with a matching CDR3 protein are joined into one entry that keeps the most common DNA and genes. It is TCRdb's table, rather than the study itself, that gives the V and J calls and clone size. The sample includes some 410,000 distinct CDR3 sequences, with 23% observed a single time. The leading ten clones occupy around 14% of the sample.

The clonotype originates from an adult woman who had mild COVID-19 (a few samples of this study predate the infection). The sample titles of this study are shuffled in the database, so cell type and time point are left out; the donor was told from shared clones. The rearranged chain carries TRBV3-1 and TRBJ2-3, with 11 bases aligning to TRBD2. The sample consisted of PBMCs or a T cell subset sorted from them (not recorded which). The CDR3 reads as follows: CASSPRSGGATDTQYF. The nucleotide sequence reads as follows: TGTGCCAGCAGCCCTCGTAGCGGGGGGGCCACAGATACGCAGTATTTT.